The entry below describes one T cell receptor beta chain. The antigen is not known. This entry comes from a study of PD-L1 blockade in urothelial cancer. Study details: The median T cell count in blood samples was 140,000 to 150,000.

Measured with immunoSEQ multiplex PCR; TCRdb has only the in-frame clones, and not every one. The repertoire holds under 55,000 clones, around 80% seen once, with 13% in the top ten. Time point denoted: peripheral blood 6 weeks after treatment start. This CDR3 is built from 18 residues. With V trimmed by 1 base and J by 7 bases, 15 bases remained unmatched. Germline-derived CDR1 and CDR2 are SGHAT and FQNNGV. Study observations and caveats: Patients with below-median pretreatment blood clonality survived longer.

This TCR was recovered from a man between 60 and 70 years old with urothelial cancer. The chain joins TRBV11-2 to TRBJ2-1; the match to TRBD2 covers 8 bases. The sample in question was PBMCs, obtained around atezolizumab (anti-PD-L1) treatment. CDR3 coding DNA: TGTGCCAGCAGCTTAGCCCCCTCTAGACTAGCGTCGTGGAATGAGCAGTTCTTC. It is translated as CASSLAPSRLASWNEQFF.